Listed here are 24 T cell receptor beta chains from one sample, sequenced in a study of metastatic and nonmetastatic thyroid tumors. Through MiXCR, TCRdb re-clonotyped the PCR reads. This sample has about 93,000 clones, with less than 10% found just once. Until they underwent thyroid surgery, no patient had received any treatment. The sequenced sample consisted of blood. Receptors were obtained from a female donor with papillary thyroid cancer or a benign thyroid nodule (not recorded which). Some clones in this sample may be carry-over from other donors' samples.

This clone appeared a few times. J is TRBJ1-2 and V is TRBV6-1; 9 nucleotides match TRBD1. The V gene end was trimmed by 5 bases and the J gene end by 2 bases; junction bases not matched to a gene: 6. Germline assignment: CDR1 MNHNS and CDR2 SASEGT. The CDR3 has 15 residues. The CDR3 DNA sequence: TGTGCCAGCAGTACAGCAGGACAGGGGAACTATGGCTACACCTTC. Amino acids: CASSTAGQGNYGYTF.

This clone occurred many times. This rearrangement joins TRBV6-1 to TRBJ2-3; 10 bases are shared with TRBD1. This CDR3 region has 17 residues. V shed 4 bases and J 4 bases; nucleotides not matched to a gene: 11. Germline V gives CDR1 MNHNS, CDR2 SASEGT. The CDR3 sequence: CASSGIRDRGFSDTQYF. Here the CDR3 DNA reads TGTGCCAGCAGTGGAATTCGGGACAGGGGTTTCTCAGATACGCAGTATTTT.

As to this clone: A much larger clone differs by one base, so this may be a read error. The V gene is TRBV19, the J gene TRBJ2-7; D gene ambiguous. The CDR3 is 13 amino acids. The V end was cut by 5 bases, the J end by 0 bases, with 8 bases between. The germline V gene has CDR1 LNHDA and CDR2 SQIVND (reference sequence). This chain's CDR3 is CASSSYYSYEQYF. The CDR3 bases are TGTGCCAGTAGTTCGTACTACTCCTACGAGCAGTACTTC.

The V and J genes are TRBV7-9 and TRBJ1-4; 8 positions agree with TRBD1. The length of the CDR3 is 15 residues. Trimming removed 3 bases from V and 5 bases from J; junction bases left unmatched: 5. From germline, CDR1 is SEHNR and CDR2 FQNEAQ (reference sequence). The CDR3 sequence is CASSFGQGPNEKLFF. The CDR3 DNA follows: TGTGCCAGCAGCTTCGGACAGGGCCCGAATGAAAAACTGTTTTTT.

This clone has a count of ten or more. The chain links TRBV4-1 to TRBJ1-6; D gene uncertain. In germline, CDR1 is MGHRA, CDR2 YSYEKL. Deletions cut 3 bases from V and 0 bases from J, with 12 bases between. CDR3 length equals 17 residues. This CDR3 reads CASSQFSDTSYNSPLHF. The CDR3 region has the DNA TGCGCCAGCAGCCAGTTCAGTGATACCTCCTATAATTCACCCCTCCACTTT.

The rearrangement links TRBV15 to TRBJ1-5, with TRBD1 identical over 7 bases. The ends lost 3 bases at V and 3 bases at J; junction bases unmatched: 5. Germline-derived CDR1 and CDR2 are LNHNV and YYDKDF (reference sequence). CDR3 length: 15 amino acids. CDR3 coding DNA: TGTGCCACCAGCAGCCTAACAGGGGACAATCAGCCCCAGCATTTT. Translated, it gives CATSSLTGDNQPQHF.

The rearrangement uses TRBV19 and TRBJ1-4, with 7 bases lining up with TRBD1. V shed 3 bases and J 6 bases; nucleotides not matched to a gene: 7. The CDR3 covers 15 residues. Germline CDR1 and CDR2: LNHDA and SQIVND (reference sequence). CDR3 sequence reads: CASSMGTERDEKLFF. In DNA form, the CDR3 reads TGTGCCAGTAGTATGGGGACAGAGAGGGATGAAAAACTGTTTTTT.

This clone occurred a few times. This chain links TRBV12-3 or TRBV12-4 with TRBJ2-5; TRBD1 matches at 7 bases. The CDR3 runs to 14 residues. V shed 5 bases and J 4 bases; nucleotides not matched to a gene: 7. The CDR3 here is CASSLRQGIETQYF. In DNA, the CDR3 is TGTGCCAGCAGTCTAAGACAGGGTATAGAGACCCAGTACTTC.

This clone turned up a few times. The J gene is TRBJ2-3, the V gene TRBV20-1; D gene ambiguous. From germline, CDR1 is DFQATT and CDR2 SNEGSKA (reference sequence). Trimming pared 0 bases from V and 6 bases from J, leaving 4 bases between. The CDR3 consists of 11 residues. The CDR3 coding sequence is TGCAGTGCTAGAGAGCGGGATACGCAGTATTTT. It is translated as CSARERDTQYF.

This clone was seen at least ten times. The gene calls are TRBV18 and TRBJ1-2; no firm D call. Trimming shortened V by 4 bases and J by 4 bases, and 19 bases separated the two germline ends. The germline CDR1 and CDR2 sequences are KGHSH and LQKENI. This CDR3 spans 16 amino acids. The CDR3 loop is CASSRMEGPGAYGYTF. The CDR3, as DNA: TGTGCCAGCTCACGAATGGAAGGGCCCGGTGCCTATGGCTACACCTTC.

The rearrangement joins TRBV9 to TRBJ2-1, with 7 bases that match TRBD2. V trimming: 1 base; J trimming: 9 bases; junction bases outside the gene matches: 7. Germline-derived CDR1 and CDR2 are SGDLS and YYNGEE. The CDR3 runs 14 residues. CDR3 sequence: CASSVFGEGSEQFF. CDR3 sequence (DNA): TGTGCCAGCAGCGTATTTGGGGAGGGCAGTGAGCAGTTCTTC.

This clone was observed many times. The chain recombines TRBV2 with TRBJ2-7, with D uncertain. Germline V CDR1 and CDR2: SNHLY, FYNNEI. The CDR3 is 10 amino acids. V lost 6 bases to trimming and J lost 5 bases, with 5 bases between them. The CDR3 bases are TGTGCCAGCAGGGGAAACGAGCAGTACTTC. Amino acid sequence: CASRGNEQYF.

This clone was counted between two and nine times. This chain connects TRBV5-1 to TRBJ2-5; tentatively, D is TRBD2 (6 bases). Trimming pared 4 bases from V and 7 bases from J, leaving 17 bases between. The CDR3 is made up of 14 amino acids. Looked up from germline, CDR1 is SGHRS and CDR2 is YFSETQ. The CDR3: CASSARDSEGTQYF. In nucleotides, the CDR3 is TGCGCCAGCAGCGCCCGGGACTCCGAAGGGACCCAGTACTTC.

Regarding this clone: A read error is possible here, since a much larger clone lies one base away. The rearrangement links TRBV19 to TRBJ1-2; 8 nucleotides align to TRBD1. The V segment lost 7 bases and the J segment 4 bases; nucleotides outside the gene matches: 5. Germline CDR1 reads LNHDA; CDR2 reads SQIVND (reference sequence). The length of the CDR3 is 13 residues. CDR3 amino acids: CASNPGTGYGYTF. The DNA for the CDR3 is TGTGCCAGTAATCCCGGGACAGGCTATGGCTACACCTTC.

This clone rates as medium-sized. The chain combines TRBV2 with TRBJ2-2; D is uncertain. V lost 3 bases to trimming and J lost 7 bases, with 9 bases between them. In germline, CDR1 is SNHLY, CDR2 FYNNEI. The CDR3 sequence is 13 residues long. The CDR3, as DNA: TGTGCCAGCAGTGACAAGGTGGACGGGGAGCTGTTTTTT. As protein: CASSDKVDGELFF.

This clone was seen repeatedly, ten times or more. The chain links TRBV6-1 to TRBJ1-5, with D possibly matching TRBD1 (6 bases). The CDR3 has 13 residues. Between the trimmed V and J ends, which lost 6 bases and 8 bases, there was a span of 14 bases. Germline CDR1 and CDR2: MNHNS and SASEGT. In DNA, the CDR3 is TGTGCCAGCAGCCGACAGGAAGTGGAGCCCCAGCATTTT. It codes for CASSRQEVEPQHF.

Of note for this clone: This may stem from a read error, because a much larger clone lies one nucleotide away. The gene calls are TRBV7-6 and TRBJ2-5, with 8 bases aligning to TRBD2. CDR1 SGHVS and CDR2 FNYEAQ come from the germline V gene. This CDR3 has 14 amino acids. After removal of 6 bases from V and 1 base from J, the junction contained 4 bases not matched to a gene. CDR3 bases: TGTGCCAGCAGAGCACTAGCGGCCCAAGAGACCCAGTACTTC. Translating gives CASRALAAQETQYF.

This clone was observed many times. V usage is TRBV6-1 and J usage is TRBJ1-3; 7 bases fit TRBD1. CDR3 length equals 16 residues. V shed 5 bases and J 4 bases; nucleotides not matched to a gene: 11. Germline V CDR1 and CDR2: MNHNS, SASEGT. CDR3 sequence: CASSSPTGARGNTIYF. CDR3 DNA: TGTGCCAGCAGTTCGCCCACAGGGGCGAGGGGAAACACCATATATTTT.

V usage is TRBV7-9 and J usage is TRBJ2-5; no definite D call. Trimming removed 5 bases at V and 5 bases at J, with 18 bases between. The CDR3 loop spans 15 amino acids. Germline loops: CDR1 SEHNR, CDR2 FQNEAQ (reference sequence). The CDR3 DNA reads TGTGCCAGCAGCCCCGTTTTCGTGGCCCTGGAGACCCAGTACTTC. Its translation: CASSPVFVALETQYF.

This clone was recorded many times. This chain links TRBV5-4 with TRBJ1-6, with TRBD1 matching over 9 bases. Germline-derived CDR1 and CDR2 are SGHNT and YYREEE (reference sequence). The CDR3 has 18 amino acids. With V trimmed by 0 bases and J by 7 bases, 11 bases remained unmatched. The CDR3 is CASSLEAGDRAGNSPLHF. CDR3 sequence (DNA): TGTGCCAGCAGCTTGGAGGCGGGGGACAGGGCAGGGAATTCACCCCTCCACTTT.

This clone was counted many times. The chain is built from TRBV12-3 or TRBV12-4 and TRBJ1-1; the match to TRBD1 covers 7 bases. CDR3 length: 14 amino acids. Unmatched junction bases numbered 7, after V lost 4 bases and J lost 5 bases. CDR3 DNA: TGTGCCAGCAGTTCTCAGGGGGTCCGGACTGAAGCTTTCTTT. Translation: CASSSQGVRTEAFF.

The table lists this clone with many counts. The rearrangement links TRBV4-1 to TRBJ2-7, with D possibly TRBD1 on 5 matching bases. The CDR3 has 11 residues. Trimming took off 5 bases at V and 7 bases at J, with 9 bases between the two ends. CDR1 and CDR2 (germline): MGHRA, YSYEKL. The chain's CDR3 is CASSGAGEQYF. The CDR3, as DNA: TGCGCCAGCAGCGGGGCTGGGGAGCAGTACTTC.

This clone has more than one count but fewer than ten. The CDR3 nucleotides read TGTGCCTGGAGTACAGGGGCGGTCACTGAAGCTTTCTTT. It encodes CAWSTGAVTEAFF. This chain links TRBV30 with TRBJ1-1, with 7 bases matching TRBD1. Germline values: CDR1 GTSNPN, CDR2 SVGIG (reference sequence). Unmatched junction bases numbered 4, after V lost 2 bases and J lost 4 bases. This CDR3 has 13 residues.

For this clone: This CDR3 fails to terminate in the conserved phenylalanine or tryptophan, so it likely reflects a read error. CDR3: CASSVIGYTGDLFS. The CDR3 coding sequence is TGTGCCAGCAGTGTAATAGGGTACACCGGGGATCTGTTTTCT. J is TRBJ2-2 and V is TRBV6-1; D might be TRBD2 (5 bases). Germline V CDR1 and CDR2: MNHNS, SASEGT. The CDR3 loop spans 14 amino acids.